These 9 T cell receptor beta chains were all obtained from the same sample, sequenced in a study of shared clonotypes between healthy human individuals. Terminally differentiated effector memory CD45RA+ cells were excluded from the naive CD8 cells, which were CD45RO-negative and positively selected for CCR7. Profiling relied on immunoSEQ multiplex PCR, and the TCRdb table lists in-frame clones only, not all of them. The sample includes about 2.1 million clones, about 93% seen only once; the top ten take approximately 1.7%. The sequencing input was naive CD8+ T cells from PBMCs. These receptors all come from a man younger than 35 in good health. Some clones in this sample may be carry-over from other donors' samples.

The genes are TRBV5-8 and TRBJ1-5; the D is unclear. Between the trimmed V and J ends, which lost 2 bases and 3 bases, there was a span of 9 bases. This CDR3 has 14 amino acids. Germline V lookup: CDR1 SGHTS, CDR2 YDEGEE. CDR3 in DNA: TGTGCCAGCAGCTTAGAACCCGACAATCAGCCCCAGCATTTT. Encoded protein: CASSLEPDNQPQHF. Based on the CDR3 plus reference TRBV5-8 and TRBJ1-5, the full variable domain is EAGVTQSPTHLIKTRGQQATLRCSPISGHTSVYWYQQALGLGLQFLLWYDEGEERNRGNFPPRFSGRQFPNYSSELNVNALELEDSALYLCASSLEPDNQPQHFGDGTRLSIL.

The V and J genes are TRBV10-3 and TRBJ1-2; D is undetermined. The CDR3 covers 14 residues. CDR1 and CDR2 from the germline V gene are ENHRY and SYGVKD. V was cut by 0 bases and J by 4 bases, with 9 bases left in between. The CDR3 nucleotides read TGTGCCATCAGTGAGTCTTTTAGCATCTATGGCTACACCTTC. It yields the protein CAISESFSIYGYTF.

The chain has TRBV21-1 and TRBJ1-1. TRBV21-1 is deemed a pseudogene. This CDR3 has 16 amino acids. CDR3 sequence reads: CASSTRGRCRGTEAFF. The DNA for the CDR3 is TGTGCCAGCAGTACCCGGGGGCGGTGCCGGGGCACTGAAGCTTTCTTT.

The chain uses TRBV27 and TRBJ2-3; possibly TRBD1 for D (6 bases). The CDR3 sequence is 14 residues long. CDR1 MNHEY and CDR2 SMNVEV come from the germline V gene (reference sequence). The V gene lost 3 bases and the J gene lost 4 bases, with 11 bases spanning the gap. As DNA, the CDR3 is TGTGCCAGCAGTTTGAGGGGGTATCCAGATACGCAGTATTTT. Its translation: CASSLRGYPDTQYF.

V and J are TRBV13 and TRBJ2-7; D might be TRBD2 (6 bases). The V gene lost 5 bases and the J gene lost 2 bases, with 16 bases spanning the gap. CDR3 length equals 15 residues. Germline V gives CDR1 PRHDT, CDR2 FYEKMQ (reference sequence). The CDR3 region has the DNA TGTGCCAGCAGCCCCCGTGGGACTGGAGCCTACGAGCAGTACTTC. The encoded protein is CASSPRGTGAYEQYF.

The chain combines TRBV2 with TRBJ2-7, with 7 bases lining up with TRBD2. Germline V gene data show CDR1 as SNHLY and CDR2 as FYNNEI. The CDR3 has 13 residues. The junction had 5 bases not matched to a gene; V was cut back by 6 bases and J by 3 bases. The CDR3 DNA reads TGTGCCAGCAGGGACCCGGGGGGCTACGAGCAGTACTTC. It is translated as CASRDPGGYEQYF.

The chain links TRBV14 to TRBJ1-4; D is unclear. Trimming stripped 6 bases from V and 0 bases from J, with 11 bases between. The CDR3 is 15 residues long. The germline V gene has CDR1 SGHDN and CDR2 FVKESK. CDR3 sequence: CASSTRTATNEKLFF. As DNA, the CDR3 is TGTGCCAGCAGTACCAGGACTGCAACTAATGAAAAACTGTTTTTT.

The rearrangement uses TRBV10-3 and TRBJ1-5, with 7 bases aligning to TRBD1. Germline-derived CDR1 and CDR2 are ENHRY and SYGVKD. V shed 0 bases and J 4 bases; nucleotides not matched to a gene: 3. The CDR3 is 15 residues long. CDR3 region: CAISESTGSNQPQHF. CDR3 DNA: TGTGCCATCAGTGAGTCGACAGGGTCTAATCAGCCCCAGCATTTT.

The genes are TRBV9 and TRBJ2-7; 9 bases line up with TRBD1. V gave up 4 bases and J gave up 1 base; unmatched junction bases: 6. The CDR3 is 15 residues long. Germline loops: CDR1 SGDLS, CDR2 YYNGEE. The CDR3 here is CASSRTGGGSYEQYF. In DNA form, the CDR3 reads TGTGCCAGCAGCCGAACAGGGGGCGGGTCCTACGAGCAGTACTTC.